What follows are 27 T cell receptor beta chains derived from one specimen sequenced in a study of T cell responses to AZD1222 COVID-19 vaccine. Sequencing used immunoSEQ multiplex PCR; TCRdb keeps in-frame clones, though not all of them. In the table there are more than 85,000 clones, around 87% of which are singletons. Material: peripheral blood, obtained on day 0 of AZD1222 vaccination. All receptors come from an adult in good health.

This clone occurred once. The gene calls are TRBV20-1 and TRBJ1-4, with 11 bases fitting TRBD1. Losses at the gene ends were 3 bases for V and 7 bases for J; bases not matched to a gene: 7. This CDR3 region has 15 residues. CDR1 is DFQATT, CDR2 SNEGSKA, per germline (reference sequence). In nucleotides, the CDR3 is TGCAGTGCTAGTCACACCGGGACAGGGGGTGAAAAACTGTTTTTT. Translated: CSASHTGTGGEKLFF.

The rearrangement uses TRBV5-1 and TRBJ2-3, with no clear D. V dropped 1 base and J dropped 2 bases, with 17 bases sitting between them. This CDR3 spans 17 amino acids. The germline CDR1 and CDR2 sequences are SGHRS and YFSETQ. CDR3 protein: CASSLSASLFFTDTQYF. The CDR3, as DNA: TGCGCCAGCAGCTTGTCGGCTAGTTTATTCTTCACAGATACGCAGTATTTT.

This clone has a single count. The CDR3 spells CASSSGLGAEAFF. The CDR3 DNA sequence: TGTGCCAGCAGCTCCGGATTAGGGGCTGAAGCTTTCTTT. The chain joins TRBV11-1 to TRBJ1-1; the D gene is possibly TRBD1 (5 bases). The CDR3 is 13 residues long. Trimming removed 4 bases at V and 6 bases at J, with 12 bases between. The germline CDR1 and CDR2 sequences are SGHAT and FQDESV (reference sequence).

This sequence joins TRBV4-1 and TRBJ2-1, with unresolved D. Germline V gene data show CDR1 as MGHRA and CDR2 as YSYEKL. The length of the CDR3 is 11 residues. V was clipped by 1 base and J by 10 bases, with 5 bases between them. CDR3 protein: CASSQGLEQFF. For the CDR3, the DNA is TGCGCCAGCAGCCAAGGTCTCGAGCAGTTCTTC.

This clone occurred once. The chain couples TRBV19 to TRBJ2-7; 7 bases agree with TRBD1. With 10 bases clipped from V and 6 bases from J, the junction kept 15 bases outside the gene matches. The CDR3 length is 14 residues. In germline, CDR1 is LNHDA, CDR2 SQIVND (reference sequence). DNA of the CDR3: TGTGCCACGATGAACAGGGGATTTACGGGCGAGCAGTACTTC. Translated, it gives CATMNRGFTGEQYF.

The chain couples TRBV6-5 to TRBJ1-4; D ambiguous. The germline V and J ends were trimmed by 8 bases and 0 bases, with 7 bases remaining between them. Germline-derived CDR1 and CDR2 are MNHEY and SVGAGI. The CDR3 totals 13 residues. The CDR3 reads CASHIATNEKLFF. The CDR3 bases are TGTGCCAGCCATATTGCAACTAATGAAAAACTGTTTTTT.

The V call is TRBV7-2, the J call TRBJ2-7, with D tentatively TRBD2 (5 bases). Germline CDR1 reads SGHTA; CDR2 reads FQGNSA. CDR3 length equals 14 residues. V was clipped by 4 bases and J by 5 bases, with 15 bases between them. The CDR3 is CASSSFWGANEQYF. The CDR3 DNA reads as TGTGCCAGCAGCTCCTTCTGGGGAGCTAACGAGCAGTACTTC.

The CDR3 sequence is CASSGQGVGYGYTF. DNA of the CDR3: TGTGCCAGCAGCGGTCAGGGGGTCGGCTATGGCTACACCTTC. This chain uses TRBV9 with TRBJ1-2, with TRBD1 identical over 7 bases. V gave up 3 bases and J gave up 4 bases; unmatched junction bases: 6. CDR3 length: 14 residues. CDR1 and CDR2 from the germline V gene are SGDLS and YYNGEE.

In this sample, this clone is medium-sized (0.01 to 0.1%). The chain recombines TRBV19 with TRBJ1-1, with TRBD1 as a possible D gene (5 bases). Germline V gene lookup returns CDR1 LNHDA and CDR2 SQIVND (reference sequence). The CDR3 loop spans 15 amino acids. Deletions cut 2 bases from V and 4 bases from J, with 14 bases between. The CDR3 DNA is TGTGCCAGTAGTATAAGTTGGGGGTTTGGCACTGAAGCTTTCTTT. Translated, it gives CASSISWGFGTEAFF. Looking up the rest from reference TRBV19 and TRBJ1-1 gives the full variable domain: DGGITQSPKYLFRKEGQNVTLSCEQNLNHDAMYWYRQDPGQGLRLIYYSQIVNDFQKGDIAEGYSVSREKKESFPLTVTSAQKNPTAFYLCASSISWGFGTEAFFGQGTRLTVV.

V is TRBV18 and J is TRBJ2-7; TRBD2 aligns across 15 bases. CDR3 length: 17 amino acids. The V and J ends lost 3 bases and 2 bases, in that order; junction bases with no gene match: 5. Per germline, CDR1 KGHSH and CDR2 LQKENI. DNA of the CDR3: TGTGCCAGCTCACCCGGGACTAGCGGGAGGCCCACCTACGAGCAGTACTTC. Translating it yields CASSPGTSGRPTYEQYF.

This chain joins TRBV9 and TRBJ2-7; unclear D gene. Germline V gives CDR1 SGDLS, CDR2 YYNGEE. V lost 3 bases, J lost 0 bases, and 7 bases lay in between. This CDR3 comprises 13 residues. The CDR3 loop is CASSAANSYEQYF. For the CDR3, the DNA is TGTGCCAGCAGCGCCGCGAACTCCTACGAGCAGTACTTC.

The J gene is TRBJ1-2, the V gene TRBV19, with D perhaps matching TRBD1 (5 bases). The CDR3 is 14 residues long. The V and J ends lost 2 bases and 1 base respectively, with 8 bases between them. CDR1 and CDR2 (germline): LNHDA, SQIVND (reference sequence). DNA for the CDR3: TGTGCCAGTAGTATACTGGGGGATAACTATGGCTACACCTTC. Translation: CASSILGDNYGYTF. The full variable domain, rest sourced from reference TRBV19 and TRBJ1-2, is DGGITQSPKYLFRKEGQNVTLSCEQNLNHDAMYWYRQDPGQGLRLIYYSQIVNDFQKGDIAEGYSVSREKKESFPLTVTSAQKNPTAFYLCASSILGDNYGYTFGSGTRLTVV.

In this sample, this clone turned up a few times. This chain connects TRBV24-1 to TRBJ2-3; the D is unclear. The length of the CDR3 is 16 residues. Germline-derived CDR1 and CDR2 are KGHDR and SFDVKD. The germline V and J ends were trimmed by 0 bases and 0 bases, with 9 bases remaining between them. CDR3 sequence (DNA): TGTGCCACCAGTGATTTGGCCGGAGCGAGCACAGATACGCAGTATTTT. Translated, it gives CATSDLAGASTDTQYF.

This rearrangement joins TRBV4-1 to TRBJ1-2; D gene uncertain. Germline V lookup: CDR1 MGHRA, CDR2 YSYEKL. This CDR3 has 16 residues. V shed 2 bases and J shed 5 bases, with 18 bases lying between them. In DNA, the CDR3 is TGCGCCAGCAGCCAACTTCCGGCTGAGGACCTGTATGGCTACACCTTC. Its translation is CASSQLPAEDLYGYTF.

The genes are TRBV7-9 and TRBJ2-7; 9 bases agree with TRBD1. The germline V gene encodes CDR1 SEHNR and CDR2 FQNEAQ (reference sequence). The CDR3 covers 15 residues. V lost 5 bases and J lost 0; bases outside the gene matches: 5. The CDR3, as DNA: TGTGCCAGCAGCGCCGGGACAGGGAGCTCCTACGAGCAGTACTTC. It is translated as CASSAGTGSSYEQYF. Using reference TRBV7-9 and TRBJ2-7 for the parts outside the CDR3, the full variable domain is DTGVSQNPRHKITKRGQNVTFRCDPISEHNRLYWYRQTLGQGPEFLTYFQNEAQLEKSRLLSDRFSAERPKGSFSTLEIQRTEQGDSAMYLCASSAGTGSSYEQYFGPGTRLTVT.

The genes are TRBV28 and TRBJ1-6, with 7 bases that match TRBD1. Unmatched junction bases numbered 11, after V lost 2 bases and J lost 10 bases. Germline CDR1 and CDR2: MDHEN and SYDVKM. The CDR3 runs 16 residues. CDR3 sequence reads: CASSLLLTGRTSPLHF. The CDR3, as DNA: TGTGCCAGCAGTTTACTATTGACAGGGAGGACCTCACCCCTCCACTTT.

The rearrangement joins TRBV28 to TRBJ1-1, with D perhaps matching TRBD1 (5 bases). Germline-derived CDR1 and CDR2 are MDHEN and SYDVKM. The ends were cut back, 6 bases at V and 1 base at J, with 18 bases in the middle. The CDR3 runs 16 residues. The CDR3, as DNA: TGTGCCAGCAGCCCAACCGTGGGGGGAGGGAACACTGAAGCTTTCTTT. Its protein product is CASSPTVGGGNTEAFF.

V is TRBV4-2 and J is TRBJ1-4; D not resolved. The ends were cut back, 4 bases at V and 7 bases at J, with 10 bases in the middle. Germline V gives CDR1 LGHNA, CDR2 YNFKEQ. CDR3 length equals 13 residues. This CDR3 is CASSLSVREKLFF. The CDR3 DNA is TGTGCCAGCAGCCTATCCGTACGTGAAAAACTGTTTTTT.

The chain recombines TRBV19 with TRBJ2-2; tentatively, D is TRBD2 (6 bases). The CDR3 totals 16 residues. From germline, CDR1 is LNHDA and CDR2 SQIVND (reference sequence). Trimming took 2 bases from V and 2 from J, leaving 12 bases between them. The CDR3 loop is CASSIPGLKNTGELFF. The CDR3 nucleotides are TGTGCCAGTAGTATACCGGGACTCAAAAACACCGGGGAGCTGTTTTTT. The full variable domain, completed using reference TRBV19 and TRBJ2-2, is DGGITQSPKYLFRKEGQNVTLSCEQNLNHDAMYWYRQDPGQGLRLIYYSQIVNDFQKGDIAEGYSVSREKKESFPLTVTSAQKNPTAFYLCASSIPGLKNTGELFFGEGSRLTVL.

The chain carries TRBV5-4 and TRBJ2-3, with TRBD2 identical over 12 bases. V lost 4 bases to trimming and J lost 1 base; unmatched junction nucleotides: 13. CDR3 length: 19 amino acids. The germline V gene encodes CDR1 SGHNT and CDR2 YYREEE (reference sequence). The CDR3 sequence is CASSEGLAGPGVGTDTQYF. DNA for the CDR3: TGTGCCAGCAGCGAGGGACTAGCGGGCCCCGGAGTGGGCACAGATACGCAGTATTTT.

This chain links TRBV7-9 with TRBJ1-2, with a tentative D call TRBD1 (5 bases). This CDR3 spans 15 amino acids. The germline V gene has CDR1 SEHNR and CDR2 FQNEAQ (reference sequence). The V and J ends lost 0 bases and 5 bases respectively, with 13 bases between them. The CDR3 DNA is TGTGCCAGCAGCTTAGCCGGGGGGATTTTATATGGCTACACCTTC. It specifies CASSLAGGILYGYTF.

The chain employs TRBV18 and TRBJ1-6; D call uncertain. Germline CDR1 is KGHSH and CDR2 is LQKENI. The CDR3 runs to 16 residues. Between the trimmed V and J ends, which lost 1 base and 0 bases, there was a span of 7 bases. CDR3 coding DNA: TGTGCCAGCTCACCACAACGTACCTCCTATAATTCACCCCTCCACTTT. Translated: CASSPQRTSYNSPLHF.

This chain uses TRBV4-1 with TRBJ1-1; D gene uncertain. Trimming removed 4 bases from V and 0 bases from J, with 6 bases in between. Germline CDR1 is MGHRA and CDR2 is YSYEKL. The CDR3 extends over 13 amino acids. CDR3 amino acids: CASSRQMNTEAFF. CDR3 in DNA: TGCGCCAGCAGCCGCCAGATGAACACTGAAGCTTTCTTT.

V usage is TRBV6-2 or TRBV6-3 and J usage is TRBJ2-1; D ambiguous. The CDR3 spans 12 residues. V dropped 4 bases and J dropped 9 bases, with 10 bases sitting between them. Germline V gene lookup returns CDR1 MNHEY and CDR2 SVGEGT. CDR3 sequence reads: CASSFRELEQFF. CDR3 sequence (DNA): TGTGCCAGCAGTTTTCGCGAGCTTGAGCAGTTCTTC.

The chain has TRBV20-1 and TRBJ2-1; the D gene is possibly TRBD1 (5 bases). This CDR3 has 14 residues. Germline V gene data show CDR1 as DFQATT and CDR2 as SNEGSKA (reference sequence). V lost 3 bases and J lost 9, with 18 bases in between. CDR3 region: CSASGAGDSTEQFF. CDR3 sequence (DNA): TGCAGTGCTAGTGGGGCCGGAGATTCCACTGAGCAGTTCTTC.

The chain couples TRBV3-1 (or the pseudogene TRBV3-2) to TRBJ1-1; D not resolved. CDR3 length: 15 amino acids. Trimming shortened V by 4 bases and J by 1 base, and 13 bases separated the two germline ends. Germline CDR1 LGHDT, CDR2 YNNKEL (reference sequence). The DNA for the CDR3 is TGTGCCAGCAGCCCCTACCCCTTAGAGAACACTGAAGCTTTCTTT. This encodes CASSPYPLENTEAFF.

This chain joins TRBV4-3 and TRBJ1-6; maybe TRBD1 (6 bases). CDR1 is LGHNA, CDR2 YSLEER, per germline. V lost 2 bases, J lost 5 bases, and 16 bases lay in between. This CDR3 contains 17 residues. The CDR3 loop is CASSQKPFQGNNSPLHF. In DNA form, the CDR3 reads TGCGCCAGCAGCCAAAAACCCTTTCAGGGGAATAATTCACCCCTCCACTTT.